Each of the 15 T cell receptor beta chains below was sequenced from the same sample in a study of T cell repertoires in cytomegalovirus infection. One entry per CDR3 protein results from TCRdb running MiXCR on the reads. The data hold roughly 760,000 distinct CDR3 sequences, with about 40% observed a single time. Sequenced: PBMCs. Receptors originate from a human donor in good health (CMV status not recorded). Some clones in this sample may be carry-over from other donors' samples.

V and J are TRBV4-3 and TRBJ2-5; 10 bases fit TRBD1. The CDR3 runs to 15 residues. The germline gives CDR1 LGHNA, CDR2 YSLEER. Losses at the gene ends were 3 bases for V and 4 bases for J; bases not matched to a gene: 5. CDR3 protein: CASSQSDRGLETQYF. The CDR3 nucleotides read TGCGCCAGCAGCCAGTCGGACAGGGGGTTAGAGACCCAGTACTTC.

The chain has TRBV7-9 and TRBJ2-1, with TRBD1 identical over 9 bases. The CDR3 loop spans 16 amino acids. Germline V CDR1 and CDR2: SEHNR, FQNEAQ (reference sequence). With 5 bases clipped from V and 8 bases from J, the junction kept 13 bases outside the gene matches. The CDR3 sequence is CASSRLRDRVIYEQFF. The CDR3 region has the DNA TGTGCCAGCAGCCGACTCCGGGACAGGGTCATCTATGAGCAGTTCTTC.

This clonotype was recorded at least ten times. The chain uses TRBV7-2 and TRBJ1-2; unclear D gene. The CDR3 has 14 amino acids. V was clipped by 0 bases and J by 3 bases, with 8 bases between them. In germline, CDR1 is SGHTA, CDR2 FQGNSA. The CDR3 spells CASSLAGRDYGYTF. The CDR3 DNA reads TGTGCCAGCAGCTTAGCAGGAAGGGACTATGGCTACACCTTC. Using reference TRBV7-2 and TRBJ1-2 for the parts outside the CDR3, the full variable domain is GAGVSQSPSNKVTEKGKDVELRCDPISGHTALYWYRQSLGQGLEFLIYFQGNSAPDKSGLPSDRFSAERTGGSVSTLTIQRTQQEDSAVYLCASSLAGRDYGYTFGSGTRLTVV.

This clonotype was counted between two and nine times. CDR3 bases: TGTGCCAGCAGCCCCGAACGTGACAGGGTTTCTAGCACAGATACGCAGTATTTT. Residues: CASSPERDRVSSTDTQYF. The chain uses TRBV7-8 and TRBJ2-3; TRBD1 aligns across 7 bases. This CDR3 is 18 amino acids long. Germline loops: CDR1 SGHVS, CDR2 FQNEAQ. V dropped 5 bases and J dropped 0; count of bases not matched to a gene: 14.

The table lists this clonotype with many counts. The chain recombines TRBV7-2 with TRBJ1-3, with D possibly matching TRBD1 (6 bases). Trimming stripped 0 bases from V and 2 bases from J, with 11 bases between. The CDR3 runs 16 residues. CDR1 is SGHTA, CDR2 FQGNSA, per germline. The CDR3 DNA follows: TGTGCCAGCAGCTTAGCCCTCAACAGGGCTGGAAACACCATATATTTT. It encodes CASSLALNRAGNTIYF.

With respect to this clonotype: Germline and junction disagree at one end, which may indicate a read error. The chain links TRBV24-1 to TRBJ2-7, with TRBD1 identical over 8 bases. The CDR3 contains 15 residues. Germline values: CDR1 KGHDR, CDR2 SFDVKD. CDR3 loop: CVTSDPGTGKNEQYF. The CDR3 nucleotides read TGTGTCACCAGTGACCCCGGGACAGGAAAAAACGAGCAGTACTTC.

This clonotype was detected many times. The genes are TRBV7-8 and TRBJ2-2; D not resolved. Trimming took off 1 base at V and 7 bases at J, with 10 bases between the two ends. This CDR3 spans 14 amino acids. CDR1 and CDR2 from the germline V gene are SGHVS and FQNEAQ. The CDR3, as DNA: TGTGCCAGCAGCTTAGGTGGTGGTGACGGGGAGCTGTTTTTT. Its protein product is CASSLGGGDGELFF.

V gene TRBV15 combines with J gene TRBJ1-5; the match to TRBD1 covers 7 bases. V was pared by 6 bases and J by 1 base, with 12 bases of the junction left unmatched. Per the germline V gene, CDR1 is LNHNV and CDR2 is YYDKDF (reference sequence). There are 17 residues in the CDR3. The CDR3 DNA sequence: TGTGCCACCAGAAACGAGGGGGCTCGAGTGAGCAATCAGCCCCAGCATTTT. Residues: CATRNEGARVSNQPQHF.

The chain recombines TRBV12-3 or TRBV12-4 with TRBJ2-7; no definite D call. The V end was cut by 6 bases, the J end by 2 bases, with 17 bases between. The CDR3 loop spans 15 amino acids. The CDR3 DNA follows: TGTGCCAGCAGGCCCACAATGGCGCAAACCTACGAGCAGTACTTC. Residues: CASRPTMAQTYEQYF.

The chain is built from TRBV11-1 and TRBJ1-1; no firm D call. This CDR3 is 14 amino acids long. The germline V gene encodes CDR1 SGHAT and CDR2 FQDESV (reference sequence). V lost 3 bases to trimming and J lost 8 bases, with 16 bases between them. CDR3 region: CASSLAAWATEAFF. The CDR3 DNA reads TGTGCCAGCAGCTTGGCAGCTTGGGCAACCGAAGCTTTCTTT.

This clonotype was detected once. The rearrangement joins TRBV20-1 to TRBJ1-5, with D perhaps matching TRBD1 (6 bases). Trimming left V 0 bases short and J 7 bases short, with 16 bases between. This CDR3 comprises 15 residues. Germline V gene sequence: CDR1 DFQATT, CDR2 SNEGSKA (reference sequence). As DNA, the CDR3 is TGCAGTGCTAGAGAGGGGGCGCTGGGGACGCAGCCCCAGCATTTT. Amino acid sequence: CSAREGALGTQPQHF.

Note on this clonotype: A read error may produce the germline difference seen at one junction end. The rearrangement links TRBV10-3 to TRBJ2-5; unclear D gene. The CDR3 consists of 11 residues. Looked up from germline, CDR1 is ENHRY and CDR2 is SYGVKD. The chain's CDR3 is CATSREETQYF. CDR3 nucleotides: TGTGCCACCAGTAGAGAAGAGACCCAGTACTTC.

This clonotype was recorded at least ten times. This chain links TRBV7-8 with TRBJ2-3, with TRBD2 as a possible D gene (5 bases). The V gene lost 2 bases and the J gene lost 2 bases, with 17 bases spanning the gap. The CDR3 length is 17 residues. Germline V gene data show CDR1 as SGHVS and CDR2 as FQNEAQ. CDR3 loop: CASSLNPREGSTDTQYF. For the CDR3, the DNA is TGTGCCAGCAGCTTAAATCCCCGGGAAGGCTCCACAGATACGCAGTATTTT.

This clonotype was counted at least ten times. The V gene is TRBV12-3 or TRBV12-4, the J gene TRBJ1-1, with D hard to call. The CDR3 loop spans 14 amino acids. V was shortened by 4 bases and J by 0 bases, with 9 bases between the two germline ends. This CDR3 reads CASSSKDLNTEAFF. In DNA form, the CDR3 reads TGTGCCAGCAGTTCAAAAGACCTGAACACTGAAGCTTTCTTT.

This chain joins TRBV4-1 and TRBJ1-1, with unresolved D. V was clipped by 3 bases and J by 1 base, with 9 bases between them. CDR3 length: 14 amino acids. The germline gives CDR1 MGHRA, CDR2 YSYEKL. In nucleotides, the CDR3 is TGCGCCAGCAGCCATCTTGTCGGGAACACTGAAGCTTTCTTT. Translated, it gives CASSHLVGNTEAFF.